What follows describes a single TCR beta chain. Antigen: not known. This specimen belongs to a study of T cell responses to AZD1222 COVID-19 vaccine. Clones were read by immunoSEQ multiplex PCR, and TCRdb kept only the in-frame ones, dropping some. This sample has 85,000 to 90,000 clones, with around 90% found just once. General study findings and limits: Only a handful of AZD1222 recipients tested seropositive at baseline. There were mostly white British donors and more females than males, and clonal diversity was possibly underestimated.

Source: peripheral blood, taken on day 0 of AZD1222 vaccination. The receptor was isolated from an adult in good health.

CDR3 bases: TGTGCCAGCAGCCAAGGGGGTGAGCAGTTCTTC. It specifies CASSQGGEQFF. V and J are TRBV3-1 (or the pseudogene TRBV3-2) and TRBJ2-1, with D hard to call. V lost 1 base, J lost 9 bases, and 4 bases lay in between. The CDR3 spans 11 residues. Germline CDR1 reads LGHDT; CDR2 reads YNNKEL (reference sequence).